Each of the 8 T cell receptor beta chains below was sequenced from the same sample in a study of blood T cell repertoires in COVID-19. Only in-frame clones appear in the TCRdb table, and some are missing; sequencing was by immunoSEQ multiplex PCR. The sample includes around 230,000 clones, roughly 80% of them seen just once. The sample comprised peripheral blood. The receptors stem from a woman of 80 years or more with acute or convalescent COVID-19.

The V call is TRBV6-6, the J call TRBJ1-4, with TRBD1 as a possible D gene (6 bases). Germline CDR1 and CDR2: MNHNY and SVGAGI (reference sequence). CDR3 length: 15 amino acids. Trimming took off 8 bases at V and 10 bases at J, with 23 bases between the two ends. The CDR3 bases are TGTGCCAGCTCTCCCGATTCACAGGGAGTTGGAAAACTGTTTTTT. Its translation is CASSPDSQGVGKLFF.

CDR3 protein: CASRYRRQNIQYF. CDR3 in DNA: TGTGCCAGCAGGTACAGAAGGCAAAACATTCAGTACTTC. The genes are TRBV2 and TRBJ2-4; D is unclear. The CDR3 extends over 13 amino acids. The V gene lost 6 bases and the J gene lost 5 bases, with 11 bases spanning the gap. CDR1 SNHLY and CDR2 FYNNEI come from the germline V gene.

J is TRBJ2-1 and V is TRBV5-4; possible D gene TRBD2, 5 bases. Germline CDR1 SGHNT, CDR2 YYREEE (reference sequence). The CDR3 covers 13 residues. The V and J ends lost 2 bases and 9 bases respectively, with 12 bases between them. CDR3: CASSFAGGFEQFF. The CDR3 bases are TGTGCCAGCAGCTTCGCGGGTGGCTTTGAGCAGTTCTTC.

The chain combines TRBV25-1 with TRBJ1-1; TRBD1 is a possible D gene (6 bases). Germline CDR1 reads MGHDK; CDR2 reads SYGVNS. The V gene lost 5 bases and the J gene lost 2 bases, with 12 bases spanning the gap. The CDR3 extends over 14 amino acids. CDR3 in DNA: TGTGCCAGCAGTTCCCCGACAGGCAACACTGAAGCTTTCTTT. It is translated as CASSSPTGNTEAFF.

This chain links TRBV7-2 with TRBJ2-1; 10 nucleotides align to TRBD2. This CDR3 contains 15 residues. V lost 0 bases to trimming and J lost 7 bases; unmatched junction nucleotides: 3. Looked up from germline, CDR1 is SGHTA and CDR2 is FQGNSA. The CDR3 is CASSLASGGANEQFF. The CDR3, as DNA: TGTGCCAGCAGCTTAGCCAGCGGGGGGGCAAATGAGCAGTTCTTC.

This clone was seen only once. This chain links TRBV5-4 with TRBJ1-2; 7 bases agree with TRBD1. The CDR3 is 13 residues long. The V gene's germline CDR1 is SGHNT and CDR2 YYREEE (reference sequence). J lost 5 bases, V lost 5 bases, and 6 bases had no gene match. CDR3 in DNA: TGTGCCAGCAGTCCACAGGGGACATATGGCTACACCTTC. This encodes CASSPQGTYGYTF.

The gene calls are TRBV18 and TRBJ1-1; D might be TRBD1 (5 bases). The germline V gene encodes CDR1 KGHSH and CDR2 LQKENI. V lost 4 bases to trimming and J lost 6 bases, with 15 bases between them. The CDR3 has 14 residues. The CDR3 region has the DNA TGTGCCAGCTCACTCCAACGGAGGGACGCTGAAGCTTTCTTT. Translation: CASSLQRRDAEAFF. The full variable domain, its missing parts supplied by reference TRBV18 and TRBJ1-1, is NAGVMQNPRHLVRRRGQEARLRCSPMKGHSHVYWYRQLPEEGLKFMVYLQKENIIDESGMPKERFSAEFPKEGPSILRIQQVVRGDSAAYFCASSLQRRDAEAFFGQGTRLTVV.

This sequence joins TRBV28 and TRBJ1-5; unclear D gene. CDR3 length: 15 residues. Germline V gene lookup returns CDR1 MDHEN and CDR2 SYDVKM. Trimming shortened V by 4 bases and J by 1 base, and 11 bases separated the two germline ends. CDR3 bases: TGTGCCAGCAGTTCGGGGATGAGAAGCAATCAGCCCCAGCATTTT. Translation: CASSSGMRSNQPQHF.